A single sample is the source of the 26 T cell receptor beta chains below, sequenced in a study of T cell repertoires in aging, cancer and after chemotherapy. The template was genomic DNA from peripheral blood, not RNA. A mixed TRB-A/B primer pool amplified rearranged TRB by multiplex touch-down PCR. MiXCR, run by TCRdb on the multiplex PCR reads, gives a single entry per CDR3 protein. The table lists around 16,000 distinct CDR3 sequences, 40% to 55% of them singletons. Input material: blood. All receptors derive from a human donor in good health.

The V and J genes are TRBV18 and TRBJ1-3, with 7 bases that match TRBD1. The CDR3 has 13 amino acids. Looked up from germline, CDR1 is KGHSH and CDR2 is LQKENI. The trim removed 8 bases at V and 4 bases at J, leaving 5 bases unmatched. In DNA, the CDR3 is TGTGCCAGCCGACAGGGCGGCGGAAACACCATATATTTT. Translating gives CASRQGGGNTIYF.

The chain has TRBV18 and TRBJ2-3; D possibly matches TRBD1 or TRBD2 (5 bases each). Germline-derived CDR1 and CDR2 are KGHSH and LQKENI. The CDR3 is 12 residues long. Trimming stripped 8 bases from V and 2 bases from J, with 8 bases between. CDR3 region: CASEGTTDTQYF. CDR3 bases: TGTGCCAGCGAAGGGACCACAGATACGCAGTATTTT.

The chain links TRBV29-1 to TRBJ2-1; D not certain. The ends were cut back, 5 bases at V and 6 bases at J, with 17 bases in the middle. CDR3 length: 14 amino acids. Germline lookup yields CDR1 SQVTM and CDR2 ANQGSEA. CDR3 in amino acids: CSVSRLYMGNEQFF. For the CDR3, the DNA is TGCAGCGTTTCGCGACTCTACATGGGCAATGAGCAGTTCTTC.

This sequence joins TRBV5-6 and TRBJ2-7; a possible D gene is TRBD2 (5 bases). V shed 1 base and J shed 0 bases, with 11 bases lying between them. Germline CDR1 is SGHDT and CDR2 is YYEEEE. CDR3 size: 15 residues. CDR3 protein: CASSLLIRGSYEQYF. DNA of the CDR3: TGTGCCAGCAGCTTGCTTATCCGGGGCTCCTACGAGCAGTACTTC.

This clonotype was seen a handful of times. V and J are TRBV19 and TRBJ2-7; 7 nucleotides agree with TRBD1. The germline CDR1 and CDR2 sequences are LNHDA and SQIVND (reference sequence). The CDR3 runs to 15 residues. Germline trimming cut 8 bases from V and 4 bases from J; bases unmatched to any gene: 14. Here the CDR3 DNA reads TGTGCCAGTTCGCACCGGGACAGCCCCTCTTACGAGCAGTACTTC. It is translated as CASSHRDSPSYEQYF.

This clonotype is labeled medium-sized. V gene TRBV29-1 combines with J gene TRBJ2-7; 9 bases map to TRBD1. Germline V lookup: CDR1 SQVTM, CDR2 ANQGSEA. The CDR3 length is 14 residues. After removal of 6 bases from V and 4 bases from J, the junction contained 10 bases not matched to a gene. The CDR3 DNA is TGCAGCGTGGGGGGACAGGGTGCTTTGTACGAGCAGTACTTC. Its translation: CSVGGQGALYEQYF.

The chain recombines TRBV6-1 with TRBJ2-6, with a weak D call TRBD1 (5 bases). Trimming removed 5 bases from V and 4 bases from J, with 15 bases in between. The CDR3 is made up of 16 amino acids. Germline lookup yields CDR1 MNHNS and CDR2 SASEGT. CDR3 loop: CASSYWKGLGANVLTF. The DNA for the CDR3 is TGTGCCAGCAGTTACTGGAAGGGGCTGGGGGCCAACGTCCTGACTTTC.

Only one count was recorded for this clonotype. The chain employs TRBV6-5 and TRBJ2-2; TRBD1 matches 9 bases. The CDR3 is 16 amino acids. The V and J ends lost 8 bases and 6 bases, in that order; junction bases with no gene match: 13. Germline V gene lookup returns CDR1 MNHEY and CDR2 SVGAGI. CDR3 coding DNA: TGTGCCAGCCGCGGGTCCCGGGACAGGGACCCCGGGGAGCTGTTTTTT. This translates into CASRGSRDRDPGELFF.

The rearrangement links TRBV20-1 to TRBJ2-1; D tentatively reads TRBD1 or TRBD2 (5 bases each). This CDR3 contains 14 residues. V was pared by 6 bases and J by 0 bases, with 12 bases between. Per the germline V gene, CDR1 is DFQATT and CDR2 is SNEGSKA (reference sequence). CDR3 nucleotides: TGCAGTGCCGAGGGGACCAACTCCTACAATGAGCAGTTCTTC. This translates into CSAEGTNSYNEQFF.

The gene calls are TRBV15 and TRBJ2-2; either TRBD1 or TRBD2 may fit D (5 bases each). From germline, CDR1 is LNHNV and CDR2 YYDKDF (reference sequence). The V end was cut by 6 bases, the J end by 1 base, with 12 bases between. The CDR3 consists of 15 residues. The chain's CDR3 is CATRIGTVNTGELFF. The CDR3 nucleotides are TGTGCCACCAGAATAGGGACGGTGAACACCGGGGAGCTGTTTTTT.

This clonotype was detected once. The chain joins TRBV19 to TRBJ2-4; D could derive from TRBD1 or TRBD2 (5 bases each). Germline V gene data show CDR1 as LNHDA and CDR2 as SQIVND (reference sequence). The CDR3 sequence is 14 residues long. Deletions cut 5 bases from V and 7 bases from J, with 15 bases between. The CDR3 nucleotides are TGTGCCAGTAGTGATGAGGGGAAAAGGAACATTCAGTACTTC. The encoded protein is CASSDEGKRNIQYF.

The chain is built from TRBV27 and TRBJ2-7, with 12 bases identical to TRBD2. Germline V lookup: CDR1 MNHEY, CDR2 SMNVEV (reference sequence). The J segment lost 1 base and the V segment lost 5 bases, leaving 15 bases of the junction unmatched. The CDR3 spans 19 residues. The CDR3 DNA is TGTGCCAGCAGTAGAGGGGCTAGCGGGAGGGCCAGAGCATCCTACGAGCAGTACTTC. It is translated as CASSRGASGRARASYEQYF.

The V gene is TRBV27, the J gene TRBJ2-6; D is ambiguous. CDR3 length: 16 amino acids. The germline CDR1 and CDR2 sequences are MNHEY and SMNVEV (reference sequence). V was cut by 5 bases and J by 0 bases, with 11 bases left in between. CDR3 region: CASSVRTSSGANVLTF. Here the CDR3 DNA reads TGTGCCAGCAGTGTCCGGACCTCCTCTGGGGCCAACGTCCTGACTTTC.

The gene calls are TRBV6-2 or TRBV6-3 and TRBJ2-6; unclear D gene. This CDR3 comprises 17 residues. Germline values: CDR1 MNHEY, CDR2 SVGEGT. Trimming took off 4 bases at V and 4 bases at J, with 17 bases between the two ends. This CDR3 is CASSSDPNYSGANVLTF. The DNA for the CDR3 is TGTGCCAGCAGTTCTGACCCAAATTACTCCGGGGCCAACGTCCTGACTTTC.

The chain joins TRBV13 to TRBJ1-2; D is unresolved. Germline V gives CDR1 PRHDT, CDR2 FYEKMQ (reference sequence). This CDR3 region has 11 residues. Trimming left V 3 bases short and J 8 bases short, with 7 bases between. CDR3 DNA sequence: TGTGCCAGCAGCTTCGGGCACGGCTACACCTTC. It translates to CASSFGHGYTF.

This clonotype was seen more than once but under ten times. The chain recombines TRBV24-1 with TRBJ2-2; tentative D call: TRBD1 (5 bases). Germline V CDR1 and CDR2: KGHDR, SFDVKD. The V end was cut by 2 bases, the J end by 4 bases, with 28 bases between. The CDR3 runs to 21 residues. The CDR3 region has the DNA TGTGCCACCAGTGATTGGCCCGTAGGGGCGGCACGCCCAATAGGCACCGGGGAGCTGTTTTTT. Protein sequence: CATSDWPVGAARPIGTGELFF.

This clonotype was observed a handful of times. The chain is built from TRBV12-3 or TRBV12-4 and TRBJ2-3; D possibly corresponds to TRBD2 (5 bases). The CDR3 loop spans 16 amino acids. V lost 6 bases, J lost 3 bases, and 19 bases lay in between. This CDR3 reads CASRLDGLWTTDTQYF. In DNA form, the CDR3 reads TGTGCCAGCAGGCTGGACGGACTCTGGACGACAGATACGCAGTATTTT.

The rearrangement joins TRBV5-5 to TRBJ1-6; 9 nucleotides align to TRBD1. From germline, CDR1 is SGHKS and CDR2 YYEKEE (reference sequence). CDR3 length: 15 residues. Losses at the gene ends were 3 bases for V and 5 bases for J; bases not matched to a gene: 3. The CDR3 protein is CASSWDRVNNSPLHF. CDR3 sequence (DNA): TGTGCCAGCAGCTGGGACAGGGTAAATAATTCACCCCTCCACTTT.

The chain carries TRBV15 and TRBJ1-4; TRBD1 agrees at 9 bases. J gave up 11 bases and V 1 base, and 8 bases lay outside the gene matches. CDR1 and CDR2 from the germline V gene are LNHNV and YYDKDF (reference sequence). The CDR3 covers 15 residues. DNA for the CDR3: TGTGCCACCAGCAGAGCGGGGACAGGGTACGGTAAACTGTTTTTT. Translating it yields CATSRAGTGYGKLFF.

The sample holds a few counts of this clonotype. In DNA, the CDR3 is TGTGCCAGCAGTTATAACTACGAGCAGTACTTC. Translating gives CASSYNYEQYF. The chain is built from TRBV6-6 and TRBJ2-7; the D is unclear. The CDR3 contains 11 residues. The germline CDR1 and CDR2 sequences are MNHNY and SVGAGI (reference sequence). Trimming cost V 3 bases and J 3 bases, with 3 bases left between them.

A single count supports this clonotype. The chain recombines TRBV5-5 with TRBJ1-5; D is unresolved. Germline V gene lookup returns CDR1 SGHKS and CDR2 YYEKEE (reference sequence). Trimming stripped 5 bases from V and 6 bases from J, with 15 bases between. The CDR3 is 14 amino acids. The CDR3 loop reads CASSITYQGQPQHF. CDR3 coding DNA: TGTGCCAGCAGTATAACGTATCAAGGTCAGCCCCAGCATTTT.

The V gene is TRBV27, the J gene TRBJ2-7; possible D gene TRBD2, 6 bases. Trimming stripped 6 bases from V and 0 bases from J, with 12 bases between. CDR3 length: 14 amino acids. The germline gives CDR1 MNHEY, CDR2 SMNVEV (reference sequence). The chain's CDR3 is CASSRATSSYEQYF. The CDR3 DNA reads TGTGCCAGCAGCCGTGCGACTAGCTCCTACGAGCAGTACTTC.

The chain uses TRBV6-6 and TRBJ2-5; possible D gene TRBD2, 6 bases. With 6 bases removed from V and 3 bases from J, the gap between germline ends came to 17 bases. Looked up from germline, CDR1 is MNHNY and CDR2 is SVGAGI (reference sequence). CDR3 length: 15 amino acids. In nucleotides, the CDR3 is TGTGCCAGCAGCCCCTCGTGGGGGAGGAAAGAGACCCAGTACTTC. It translates to CASSPSWGRKETQYF.

The chain employs TRBV29-1 and TRBJ2-1; 9 nucleotides line up with TRBD2. V lost 7 bases to trimming and J lost 4 bases; unmatched junction nucleotides: 11. Germline V CDR1 and CDR2: SQVTM, ANQGSEA. CDR3 length equals 15 residues. CDR3 amino acids: CSALGASGIYNEQFF. The CDR3 DNA reads as TGCAGCGCCCTCGGGGCTAGCGGGATTTACAATGAGCAGTTCTTC.

The rearrangement links TRBV6-6 to TRBJ2-7; possibly TRBD2 for D (5 bases). CDR1 and CDR2 from the germline V gene are MNHNY and SVGAGI (reference sequence). V was shortened by 1 base and J by 5 bases, with 12 bases between the two germline ends. This CDR3 contains 14 residues. CDR3 in DNA: TGTGCCAGCAGTTACTTCGGACGGGAAGACGAGCAGTACTTC. As protein: CASSYFGREDEQYF.

The CDR3 coding sequence is TGTGCCATCAGTGAGTCGAGTGGTCAGGGGGCGAAATACAATGAGCAGTTCTTC. Amino acids: CAISESSGQGAKYNEQFF. This chain links TRBV10-3 with TRBJ2-1, with 8 bases identical to TRBD1. CDR3 length equals 18 residues. In germline, CDR1 is ENHRY, CDR2 SYGVKD. V trimming: 0 bases; J trimming: 4 bases; junction bases outside the gene matches: 11.